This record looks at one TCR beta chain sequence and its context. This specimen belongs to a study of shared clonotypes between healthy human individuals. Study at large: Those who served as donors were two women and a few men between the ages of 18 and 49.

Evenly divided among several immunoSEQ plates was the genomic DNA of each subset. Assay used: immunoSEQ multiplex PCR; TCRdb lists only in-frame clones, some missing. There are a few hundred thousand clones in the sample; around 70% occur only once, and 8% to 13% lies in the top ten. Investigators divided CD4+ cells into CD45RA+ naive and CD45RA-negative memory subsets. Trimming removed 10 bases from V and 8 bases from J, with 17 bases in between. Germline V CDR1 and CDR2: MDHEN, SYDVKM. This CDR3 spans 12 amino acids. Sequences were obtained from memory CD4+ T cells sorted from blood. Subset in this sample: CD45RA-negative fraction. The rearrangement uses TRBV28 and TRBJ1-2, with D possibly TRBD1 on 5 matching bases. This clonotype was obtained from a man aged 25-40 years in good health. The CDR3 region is CAILRGDRGYTF. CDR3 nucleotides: TGTGCCATTCTACGAGGGGATCGGGGCTACACCTTC.